This T cell receptor beta chain is from a study of T-cell memory formation after mild COVID-19. Employing constant-segment primers, 5'RACE generated TCR alpha and TCR beta cDNA libraries bearing sample barcodes and UMIs. A single record per CDR3 protein comes from TCRdb applying MiXCR to the 5' RACE reads. This sample yields over 25,000 distinct CDR3 sequences, of which around a fifth are seen a single time; 1.5% belongs to the top ten. Study-level results: CD4+ contracting clones were mainly CM and EM; CD8+ ones, EMRA. Cross-reactive memory apparently joined, as some responding clones appeared in pre-infection memory.

In this sample, this clonotype turned up a few times. Its antigen is unidentified. Unmatched junction bases numbered 5, after V lost 2 bases and J lost 4 bases. The CDR3 loop spans 14 amino acids. Germline CDR1 is DFQATT and CDR2 is SNEGSKA (reference sequence). The V and J genes are TRBV20-1 and TRBJ2-7; 10 bases line up with TRBD2. The TCR comes from an adult who had mild COVID-19 (a few samples of this study predate the infection). Cell type and time point are not known. Source material: PBMCs or a T cell subset sorted from them (not recorded which). CDR3 coding DNA: TGCAGTGCTAGAAAAAGCGGGAGGGCATACGAGCAGTACTTC. It specifies CSARKSGRAYEQYF.